The next 32 T cell receptor beta chains were all read from a single sample in a study of PD-1 blockade in classical Hodgkin lymphoma. Sequencing used immunoSEQ multiplex PCR; TCRdb keeps in-frame clones, though not all of them. This repertoire shows around 92,000 clones, 83% found once; its top ten account for about 15%. Sample time point: cycle 4 day 1 (C4D1), after 6 weeks of nivolumab. Brentuximab vedotin exposure varied among the patients, all of whom had relapsed after autologous stem cell transplantation. The sample was peripheral blood mononuclear cells (PBMCs), taken before the fourth cycle of nivolumab. The receptors stem from a human donor with classical Hodgkin lymphoma.

The chain employs TRBV6-1 and TRBJ2-3, with TRBD2 matching over 9 bases. Germline trimming cut 2 bases from V and 7 bases from J; bases unmatched to any gene: 7. Germline V gene lookup returns CDR1 MNHNS and CDR2 SASEGT. CDR3 size: 15 residues. CDR3 bases: TGTGCCAGCAGTGAATTAGCGGGAGTAGGAAATACGCAGTATTTT. Protein sequence: CASSELAGVGNTQYF.

This chain links TRBV6-5 with TRBJ2-7; 7 bases are a match to TRBD1. The CDR3 sequence is 14 residues long. From germline, CDR1 is MNHEY and CDR2 SVGAGI. Germline trimming cut 7 bases from V and 4 bases from J; bases unmatched to any gene: 10. CDR3 protein: CASKYFRGTYEQYF. The CDR3 DNA is TGTGCCAGCAAATATTTCAGGGGGACATACGAGCAGTACTTC.

This chain connects TRBV6-5 to TRBJ2-3; D remains ambiguous. V lost 10 bases and J lost 2, with 19 bases in between. Germline values: CDR1 MNHEY, CDR2 SVGAGI. The CDR3 runs 15 residues. CDR3 region: CATRRVPTNTDTQYF. In DNA form, the CDR3 reads TGTGCCACGCGCCGCGTTCCCACCAACACAGATACGCAGTATTTT.

This clone has only one observation. This chain connects TRBV10-3 to TRBJ2-7; 9 bases fit TRBD1. CDR1 is ENHRY, CDR2 SYGVKD, per germline. V lost 3 bases and J lost 6; bases outside the gene matches: 6. This CDR3 is built from 14 residues. The CDR3 DNA follows: TGTGCCATCAGTGAAACGGGACAGGGTAGCGAGCAGTACTTC. Translated, it gives CAISETGQGSEQYF.

V and J are TRBV18 and TRBJ2-1; no definite D call. Germline assignment: CDR1 KGHSH and CDR2 LQKENI. The CDR3 is 12 residues long. Trimming stripped 4 bases from V and 0 bases from J, with 1 base between. CDR3 in DNA: TGTGCCAGCTCACTCTCCTACAATGAGCAGTTCTTC. Translated, it gives CASSLSYNEQFF.

The chain carries TRBV10-3 and TRBJ2-7; D gene ambiguous. This CDR3 is 14 amino acids long. Trimming took 6 bases from V and 6 from J, leaving 18 bases between them. Germline loops: CDR1 ENHRY, CDR2 SYGVKD. The CDR3 here is CAIRDGVQLREQYF. The CDR3 coding sequence is TGTGCCATCAGGGACGGAGTACAGCTTCGCGAGCAGTACTTC.

This rearrangement joins TRBV5-1 to TRBJ1-1; 7 bases map to TRBD1. The length of the CDR3 is 14 residues. The trim removed 5 bases at V and 1 base at J, leaving 5 bases unmatched. The germline CDR1 and CDR2 sequences are SGHRS and YFSETQ. CDR3 residues: CASRPGQTNTEAFF. The CDR3, as DNA: TGCGCCAGCAGGCCGGGACAGACGAACACTGAAGCTTTCTTT.

The genes are TRBV7-2 and TRBJ2-3; D unresolved. Germline-derived CDR1 and CDR2 are SGHTA and FQGNSA. Trimming removed 5 bases at V and 2 bases at J, with 8 bases between. The CDR3 is 13 residues long. The CDR3 loop reads CASSAVNTDTQYF. Written as DNA, the CDR3 is TGTGCCAGCAGCGCAGTAAACACAGATACGCAGTATTTT. Using reference TRBV7-2 and TRBJ2-3 for the parts outside the CDR3, the full variable domain is GAGVSQSPSNKVTEKGKDVELRCDPISGHTALYWYRQSLGQGLEFLIYFQGNSAPDKSGLPSDRFSAERTGGSVSTLTIQRTQQEDSAVYLCASSAVNTDTQYFGPGTRLTVL.

This chain uses TRBV29-1 with TRBJ2-1, with D perhaps matching TRBD1 (5 bases). V was pared by 0 bases and J by 0 bases, with 9 bases between. Germline V lookup: CDR1 SQVTM, CDR2 ANQGSEA. CDR3 size: 15 residues. The chain's CDR3 is CSVEEGQGSYNEQFF. The CDR3 DNA sequence: TGCAGCGTTGAAGAAGGGCAGGGCTCCTACAATGAGCAGTTCTTC.

This clone was counted between two and nine times. The chain combines TRBV2 with TRBJ1-1, with a possible D match to TRBD1 (5 bases). The V end was cut by 1 base, the J end by 4 bases, with 10 bases between. The CDR3 extends over 14 amino acids. The germline V gene encodes CDR1 SNHLY and CDR2 FYNNEI. Here the CDR3 DNA reads TGTGCCAGCAGTGAAGGGGGCTTAGGCACTGAAGCTTTCTTT. It codes for CASSEGGLGTEAFF.

V usage is TRBV7-6 and J usage is TRBJ1-1, with unresolved D. This CDR3 contains 15 residues. Germline V gene lookup returns CDR1 SGHVS and CDR2 FNYEAQ. Trimming stripped 1 base from V and 0 bases from J, with 9 bases between. As DNA, the CDR3 is TGTGCCAGCAGCTTAGATCGGGCGATGAACACTGAAGCTTTCTTT. Its translation: CASSLDRAMNTEAFF.

This chain links TRBV5-6 with TRBJ1-2, with D tentatively TRBD1 (6 bases). Trimming removed 5 bases at V and 5 bases at J, with 13 bases between. From germline, CDR1 is SGHDT and CDR2 YYEEEE. This CDR3 contains 13 residues. CDR3 nucleotides: TGTGCCAGCAGTCGTGACAGGTCGTATGGCTACACCTTC. Its translation: CASSRDRSYGYTF.

About this clone: Other DNA sequences in this specimen translate into the identical CDR3. The chain recombines TRBV5-1 with TRBJ2-7; D not resolved. This CDR3 comprises 14 residues. V dropped 0 bases and J dropped 0 bases, with 7 bases sitting between them. The germline V gene has CDR1 SGHRS and CDR2 YFSETQ. The CDR3 region is CASSLDPTSYEQYF. As DNA, the CDR3 is TGCGCCAGCAGCTTGGACCCCACCTCCTACGAGCAGTACTTC.

The chain couples TRBV28 to TRBJ2-5, with D perhaps TRBD1 or TRBD2 (7 bases each). The germline V gene encodes CDR1 MDHEN and CDR2 SYDVKM. Trimming pared 2 bases from V and 5 bases from J, leaving 18 bases between. The CDR3 is 16 residues long. The CDR3 DNA reads as TGTGCCAGCAGTTTAATTCTGGGAGGGGGCACGGAGACCCAGTACTTC. Its translation: CASSLILGGGTETQYF.

This clone was counted a few times. The gene calls are TRBV9 and TRBJ1-2; 9 bases map to TRBD1. The ends lost 4 bases at V and 4 bases at J; junction bases unmatched: 5. The V gene's germline CDR1 is SGDLS and CDR2 YYNGEE. The CDR3 is 14 amino acids. The CDR3 loop is CASSPDRGSYGYTF. CDR3 DNA: TGTGCCAGCAGCCCCGACAGGGGGAGCTATGGCTACACCTTC. The full variable domain, completed using reference TRBV9 and TRBJ1-2, is DSGVTQTPKHLITATGQRVTLRCSPRSGDLSVYWYQQSLDQGLQFLIQYYNGEERAKGNILERFSAQQFPDLHSELNLSSLELGDSALYFCASSPDRGSYGYTFGSGTRLTVV.

The sample holds one count of this clone. The V gene is TRBV9, the J gene TRBJ2-2, with 8 bases that match TRBD2. Germline V gene sequence: CDR1 SGDLS, CDR2 YYNGEE. This CDR3 has 16 residues. V lost 3 bases to trimming and J lost 2 bases; unmatched junction nucleotides: 6. CDR3 region: CASSAYSGTNTGELFF. The CDR3 nucleotides are TGTGCCAGCAGCGCCTATAGCGGGACCAACACCGGGGAGCTGTTTTTT.

CDR3 sequence (DNA): TGTGCCAGCAGCCCAAACACCGGGGAGCTGTTTTTT. Translation: CASSPNTGELFF. This rearrangement joins TRBV9 to TRBJ2-2; D gene uncertain. The CDR3 totals 12 residues. Germline CDR1 reads SGDLS; CDR2 reads YYNGEE. V was cut by 4 bases and J by 2 bases, with 3 bases left in between.

V is TRBV5-1 and J is TRBJ1-2; the D is unclear. The CDR3 loop spans 14 amino acids. The V and J ends lost 0 bases and 8 bases respectively, with 14 bases between them. Germline values: CDR1 SGHRS, CDR2 YFSETQ. Here the CDR3 reads CASSLAGSSWGYTF. CDR3 in DNA: TGCGCCAGCAGCTTGGCCGGTTCCTCGTGGGGCTACACCTTC.

The J gene is TRBJ1-4, the V gene TRBV7-2; 12 bases fit TRBD1. The V and J ends lost 0 bases and 8 bases, in that order; junction bases with no gene match: 1. Germline V gives CDR1 SGHTA, CDR2 FQGNSA. This CDR3 region has 15 residues. In DNA form, the CDR3 reads TGTGCCAGCAGCTTAGCCGGGACAGGGGGCGAAAAACTGTTTTTT. Its translation is CASSLAGTGGEKLFF.

This clone has just one count. This chain joins TRBV23-1 and TRBJ2-7, with a tentative D call TRBD1 (6 bases). TRBV23-1 carries the ORF label, with uncertain function. V lost 3 bases and J 1 base, leaving 16 bases between the germline ends. The CDR3 totals 16 residues. As DNA, the CDR3 is TGCGCCAGCAGTCACCGTCCAGGGGTCCCGTCCTACGAGCAGTACTTC. Translated, it gives CASSHRPGVPSYEQYF.

The CDR3 spells CASSELRVPYEQYF. The CDR3 DNA reads as TGTGCCAGCAGTGAACTACGGGTCCCCTACGAGCAGTACTTC. The rearrangement uses TRBV25-1 and TRBJ2-7; D call uncertain. The CDR3 is 14 residues long. Trimming took 2 bases from V and 2 from J, leaving 10 bases between them. Germline V gene data show CDR1 as MGHDK and CDR2 as SYGVNS.

This clone was observed a single time. The chain uses TRBV10-1 and TRBJ2-6; 7 bases map to TRBD2. Germline loops: CDR1 WNHNN, CDR2 SYGVQD (reference sequence). The J segment lost 0 bases and the V segment lost 4 bases, leaving 6 bases of the junction unmatched. The CDR3 totals 17 residues. The CDR3 region is CASSALAETSGANVLTF. The CDR3 bases are TGCGCCAGCAGTGCCCTAGCGGAAACCTCTGGGGCCAACGTCCTGACTTTC.

This clone was seen repeatedly, ten times or more. The gene calls are TRBV27 and TRBJ2-7; the match to TRBD1 covers 11 bases. Germline CDR1 and CDR2: MNHEY and SMNVEV (reference sequence). V lost 0 bases to trimming and J lost 4 bases; unmatched junction nucleotides: 5. The CDR3 is 16 residues long. CDR3 amino acids: CASSLSWTGGAYEQYF. The CDR3 DNA is TGTGCCAGCAGTTTATCGTGGACAGGGGGCGCGTACGAGCAGTACTTC.

V usage is TRBV30 and J usage is TRBJ1-2; no reliable D call. Germline CDR1 reads GTSNPN; CDR2 reads SVGIG (reference sequence). V gave up 3 bases and J gave up 8 bases, with 10 bases separating them. CDR3 size: 11 residues. CDR3 bases: TGTGCCTGGAGAGAGGGTCACGGCTACACCTTC. Translated, it gives CAWREGHGYTF.

This sequence joins TRBV30 and TRBJ2-1, with 10 nucleotides matching TRBD2. The germline CDR1 and CDR2 sequences are GTSNPN and SVGIG (reference sequence). This CDR3 is 14 amino acids long. The ends lost 1 base at V and 6 bases at J; junction bases unmatched: 3. Here the CDR3 reads CAWSGPSGSNEQFF. CDR3 coding DNA: TGTGCCTGGAGTGGGCCTAGCGGGAGCAATGAGCAGTTCTTC.

V gene TRBV4-1 combines with J gene TRBJ2-1; 11 bases are a match to TRBD2. V lost 4 bases and J lost 2; bases outside the gene matches: 4. The CDR3 runs to 16 residues. Germline V gives CDR1 MGHRA, CDR2 YSYEKL. Here the CDR3 reads CASSPQLAGAYNEQFF. CDR3 sequence (DNA): TGCGCCAGCAGCCCGCAACTAGCGGGAGCCTACAATGAGCAGTTCTTC.

V is TRBV10-3 and J is TRBJ2-7; 7 bases line up with TRBD1. Germline trimming cut 2 bases from V and 6 bases from J; bases unmatched to any gene: 10. The CDR3 extends over 15 amino acids. CDR1 and CDR2 (germline): ENHRY, SYGVKD. CDR3 sequence (DNA): TGTGCCATCAGTGAGGGCTCAGGGGGAGCAATCGAGCAGTACTTC. The encoded protein is CAISEGSGGAIEQYF.

This chain connects TRBV5-1 to TRBJ2-3; D ambiguous. CDR3 length: 13 residues. The germline V gene has CDR1 SGHRS and CDR2 YFSETQ. Trimming pared 3 bases from V and 6 bases from J, leaving 11 bases between. CDR3 region: CASSSLISDTQYF. As DNA, the CDR3 is TGCGCCAGCAGCTCCCTCATATCTGATACGCAGTATTTT.

The DNA of the CDR3 is TGTGCATTGAAGCTCGGCTATGGCTACACCTTC. Residues: CALKLGYGYTF. The chain is built from TRBV30 and TRBJ1-2, with D uncertain. The CDR3 contains 11 residues. Germline loops: CDR1 GTSNPN, CDR2 SVGIG (reference sequence).

The genes are TRBV7-2 and TRBJ2-7; TRBD2 matches at 10 bases. Trimming at V came to 4 bases and at J to 2 bases, leaving 8 bases not matched to a gene. The CDR3 has 16 amino acids. The germline V gene encodes CDR1 SGHTA and CDR2 FQGNSA. The CDR3, as DNA: TGTGCCAGCAGCTCCTCGGGACTAGCGACTACCTACGAGCAGTACTTC. Its protein product is CASSSSGLATTYEQYF. Combining the CDR3 with reference TRBV7-2 and TRBJ2-7 gives the whole variable domain GAGVSQSPSNKVTEKGKDVELRCDPISGHTALYWYRQSLGQGLEFLIYFQGNSAPDKSGLPSDRFSAERTGGSVSTLTIQRTQQEDSAVYLCASSSSGLATTYEQYFGPGTRLTVT.

This clone was counted only a few times. The CDR3: CASSLSPGTDYGYTF. CDR3 in DNA: TGCGCCAGCAGCCTCTCCCCCGGGACAGACTATGGCTACACCTTC. The chain joins TRBV4-1 to TRBJ1-2; 7 bases map to TRBD1. Germline V gene data show CDR1 as MGHRA and CDR2 as YSYEKL. The CDR3 runs to 15 residues. Trimming cost V 4 bases and J 3 bases; bases outside gene matches: 8.

The V and J genes are TRBV19 and TRBJ2-7; maybe TRBD2 (6 bases). V lost 5 bases and J 2 bases, leaving 16 bases between the germline ends. The germline gives CDR1 LNHDA, CDR2 SQIVND (reference sequence). The CDR3 consists of 15 residues. The DNA for the CDR3 is TGTGCCAGTAGTCACGGGGGACTTAGCGCCTACGAGCAGTACTTC. It yields the protein CASSHGGLSAYEQYF.